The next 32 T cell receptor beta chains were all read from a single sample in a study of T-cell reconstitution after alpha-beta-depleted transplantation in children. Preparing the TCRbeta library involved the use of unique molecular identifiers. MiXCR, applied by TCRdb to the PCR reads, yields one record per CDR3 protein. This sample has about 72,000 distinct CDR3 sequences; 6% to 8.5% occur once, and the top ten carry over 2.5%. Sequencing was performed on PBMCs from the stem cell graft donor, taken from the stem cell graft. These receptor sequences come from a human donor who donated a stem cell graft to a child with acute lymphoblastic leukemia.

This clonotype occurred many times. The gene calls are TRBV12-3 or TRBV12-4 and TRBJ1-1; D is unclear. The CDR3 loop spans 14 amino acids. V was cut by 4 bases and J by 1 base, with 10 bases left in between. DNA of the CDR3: TGTGCCAGCAGTTCGGGAGGGCCGAACACTGAAGCTTTCTTT. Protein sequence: CASSSGGPNTEAFF.

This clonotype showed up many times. The CDR3 loop reads CASSLVQGGPYEQYF. CDR3 DNA sequence: TGCGCCAGCAGCTTGGTACAGGGGGGACCCTACGAGCAGTACTTC. The chain links TRBV5-1 to TRBJ2-7, with 8 bases that match TRBD1. CDR1 and CDR2 (germline): SGHRS, YFSETQ. V was clipped by 0 bases and J by 2 bases; unmatched bases: 4. The CDR3 is 15 amino acids.

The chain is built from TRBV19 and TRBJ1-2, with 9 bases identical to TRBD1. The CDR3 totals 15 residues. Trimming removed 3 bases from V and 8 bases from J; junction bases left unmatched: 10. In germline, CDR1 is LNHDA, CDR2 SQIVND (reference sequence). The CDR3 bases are TGTGCCAGTAGTATGAGGACAGGGGTTGCCCGGGGCTACACCTTC. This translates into CASSMRTGVARGYTF.

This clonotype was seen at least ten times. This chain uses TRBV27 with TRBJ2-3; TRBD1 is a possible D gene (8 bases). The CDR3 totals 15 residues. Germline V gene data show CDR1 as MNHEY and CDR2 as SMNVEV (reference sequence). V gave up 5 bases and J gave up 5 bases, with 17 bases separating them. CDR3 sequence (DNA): TGTGCCAGCAGTCCCACAGGGGGGGCCGTAGATACGCAGTATTTT. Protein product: CASSPTGGAVDTQYF.

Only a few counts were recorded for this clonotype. CDR3 amino acids: CASSLATGTGNEKLFF. The CDR3 DNA sequence: TGTGCCAGCAGCTTAGCTACCGGGACGGGGAATGAAAAACTGTTTTTT. The rearrangement uses TRBV7-9 and TRBJ1-4; possibly TRBD1 for D (5 bases). The V gene's germline CDR1 is SEHNR and CDR2 FQNEAQ (reference sequence). The CDR3 runs 16 residues. Trimming shortened V by 0 bases and J by 5 bases, and 13 bases separated the two germline ends.

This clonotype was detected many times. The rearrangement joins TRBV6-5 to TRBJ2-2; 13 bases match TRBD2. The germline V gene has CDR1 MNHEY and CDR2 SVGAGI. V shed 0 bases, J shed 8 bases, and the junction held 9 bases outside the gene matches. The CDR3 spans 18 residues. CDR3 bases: TGTGCCAGCAGTTACTCCGCGACTAGCGGGAGGTTCGGAGGGGAGCTGTTTTTT. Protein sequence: CASSYSATSGRFGGELFF.

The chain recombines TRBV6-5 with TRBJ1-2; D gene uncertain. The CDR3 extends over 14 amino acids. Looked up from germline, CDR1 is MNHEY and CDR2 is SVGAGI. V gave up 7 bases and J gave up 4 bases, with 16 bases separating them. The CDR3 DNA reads TGTGCCAGCACCTCGGGGAGGGAGGGCTATGGCTACACCTTC. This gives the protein CASTSGREGYGYTF.

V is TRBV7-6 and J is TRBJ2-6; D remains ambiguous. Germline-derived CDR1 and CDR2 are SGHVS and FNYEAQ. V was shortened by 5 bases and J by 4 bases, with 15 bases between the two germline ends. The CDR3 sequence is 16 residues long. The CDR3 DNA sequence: TGTGCCAGCAGCCCACAGACATTTCCAGGGGCCAACGTCCTGACTTTC. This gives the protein CASSPQTFPGANVLTF.

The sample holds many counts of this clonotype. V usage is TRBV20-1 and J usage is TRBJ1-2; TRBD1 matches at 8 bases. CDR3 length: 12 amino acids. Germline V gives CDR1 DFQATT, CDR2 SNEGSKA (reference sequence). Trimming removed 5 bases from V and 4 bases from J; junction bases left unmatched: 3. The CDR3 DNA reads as TGCAGTGCTGGACAGGGTACCTATGGCTACACCTTC. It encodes CSAGQGTYGYTF.

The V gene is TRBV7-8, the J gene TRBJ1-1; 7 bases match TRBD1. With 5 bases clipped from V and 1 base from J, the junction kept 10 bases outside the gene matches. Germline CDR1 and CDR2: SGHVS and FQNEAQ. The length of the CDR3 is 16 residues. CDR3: CASSPRTGRGNTEAFF. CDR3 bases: TGTGCCAGCAGCCCCCGGACAGGACGCGGGAACACTGAAGCTTTCTTT.

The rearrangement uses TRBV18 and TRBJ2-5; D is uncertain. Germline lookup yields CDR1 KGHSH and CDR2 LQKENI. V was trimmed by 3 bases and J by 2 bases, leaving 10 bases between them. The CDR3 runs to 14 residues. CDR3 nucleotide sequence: TGTGCCAGCTCACCGGCCATATTTCAAGAGACCCAGTACTTC. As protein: CASSPAIFQETQYF.

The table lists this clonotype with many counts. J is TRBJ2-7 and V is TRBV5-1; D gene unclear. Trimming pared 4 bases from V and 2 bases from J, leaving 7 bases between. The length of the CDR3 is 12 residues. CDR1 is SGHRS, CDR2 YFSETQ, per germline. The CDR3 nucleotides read TGCGCCAGCAGCCTCCTTCCCTACGAGCAGTACTTC. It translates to CASSLLPYEQYF. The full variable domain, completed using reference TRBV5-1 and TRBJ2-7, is KAGVTQTPRYLIKTRGQQVTLSCSPISGHRSVSWYQQTPGQGLQFLFEYFSETQRNKGNFPGRFSGRQFSNSRSEMNVSTLELGDSALYLCASSLLPYEQYFGPGTRLTVT.

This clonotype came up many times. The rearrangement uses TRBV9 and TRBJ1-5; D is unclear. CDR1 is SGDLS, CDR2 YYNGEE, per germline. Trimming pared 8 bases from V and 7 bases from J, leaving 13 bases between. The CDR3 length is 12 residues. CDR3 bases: TGTGCCAGTCCGGGTTGGTGGCAGCCCCAGCATTTT. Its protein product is CASPGWWQPQHF.

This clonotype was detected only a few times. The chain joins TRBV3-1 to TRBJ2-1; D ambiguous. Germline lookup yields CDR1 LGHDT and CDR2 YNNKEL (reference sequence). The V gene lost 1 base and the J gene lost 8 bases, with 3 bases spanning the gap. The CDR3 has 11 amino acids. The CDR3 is CASSQAHEQFF. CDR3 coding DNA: TGTGCCAGCAGCCAAGCCCATGAGCAGTTCTTC.

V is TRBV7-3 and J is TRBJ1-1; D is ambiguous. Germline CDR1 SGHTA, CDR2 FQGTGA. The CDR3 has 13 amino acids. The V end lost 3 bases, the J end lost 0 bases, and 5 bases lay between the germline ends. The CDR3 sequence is CASSFSMNTEAFF. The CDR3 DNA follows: TGTGCCAGCAGCTTCTCAATGAACACTGAAGCTTTCTTT. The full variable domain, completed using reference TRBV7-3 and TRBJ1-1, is GAGVSQTPSNKVTEKGKYVELRCDPISGHTALYWYRQSLGQGPEFLIYFQGTGAADDSGLPNDRFFAVRPEGSVSTLKIQRTERGDSAVYLCASSFSMNTEAFFGQGTRLTVV.

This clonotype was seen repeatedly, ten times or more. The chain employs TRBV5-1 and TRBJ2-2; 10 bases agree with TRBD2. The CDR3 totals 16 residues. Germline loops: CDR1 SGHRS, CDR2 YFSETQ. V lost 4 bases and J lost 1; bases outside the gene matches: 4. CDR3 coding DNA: TGCGCCAGCAGCGTACTAGCGGGACAGAACACCGGGGAGCTGTTTTTT. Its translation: CASSVLAGQNTGELFF.

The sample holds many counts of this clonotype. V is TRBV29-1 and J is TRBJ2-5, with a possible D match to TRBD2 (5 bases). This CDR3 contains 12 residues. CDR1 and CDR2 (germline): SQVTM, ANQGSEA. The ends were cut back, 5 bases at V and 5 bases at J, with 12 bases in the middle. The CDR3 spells CSVIQRRETQYF. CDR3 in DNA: TGCAGCGTTATACAGCGGAGGGAGACCCAGTACTTC.

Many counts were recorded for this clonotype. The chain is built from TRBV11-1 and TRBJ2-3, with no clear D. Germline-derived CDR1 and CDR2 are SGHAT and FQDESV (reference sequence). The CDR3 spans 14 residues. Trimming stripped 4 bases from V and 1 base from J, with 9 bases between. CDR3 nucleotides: TGTGCCAGCAGCTCACGTGGGGGCACAGATACGCAGTATTTT. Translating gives CASSSRGGTDTQYF.

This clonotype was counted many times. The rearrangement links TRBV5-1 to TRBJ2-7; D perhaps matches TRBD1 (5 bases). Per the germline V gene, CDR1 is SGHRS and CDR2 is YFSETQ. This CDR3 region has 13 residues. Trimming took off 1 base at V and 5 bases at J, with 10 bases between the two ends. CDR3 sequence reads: CASSLRQGDEQYF. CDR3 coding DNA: TGCGCCAGCAGCTTGAGGCAGGGCGACGAGCAGTACTTC.

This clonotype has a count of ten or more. The CDR3 DNA reads as TGCGCCAGCAGCTCCGCGGGTCTGGTTACCTCTGGAGAGACCCAGTACTTC. This translates into CASSSAGLVTSGETQYF. The V and J genes are TRBV5-1 and TRBJ2-5; TRBD2 is a possible D gene (5 bases). CDR3 length: 17 residues. Trimming cost V 3 bases and J 4 bases, with 22 bases left between them. CDR1 and CDR2 (germline): SGHRS, YFSETQ.

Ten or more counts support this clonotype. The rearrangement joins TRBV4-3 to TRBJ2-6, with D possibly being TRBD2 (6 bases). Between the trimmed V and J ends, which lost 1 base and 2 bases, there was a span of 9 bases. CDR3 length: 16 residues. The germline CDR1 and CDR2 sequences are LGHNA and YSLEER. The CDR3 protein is CASSQVEGTGANVLTF. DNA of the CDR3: TGCGCCAGCAGCCAAGTGGAGGGGACTGGGGCCAACGTCCTGACTTTC.

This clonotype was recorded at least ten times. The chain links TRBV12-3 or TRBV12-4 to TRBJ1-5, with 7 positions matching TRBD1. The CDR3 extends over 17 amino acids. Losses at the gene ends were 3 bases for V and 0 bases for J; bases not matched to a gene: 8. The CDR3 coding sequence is TGTGCCAGCAGTTTCTGGACAGGCGGTCATAGCAATCAGCCCCAGCATTTT. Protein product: CASSFWTGGHSNQPQHF.

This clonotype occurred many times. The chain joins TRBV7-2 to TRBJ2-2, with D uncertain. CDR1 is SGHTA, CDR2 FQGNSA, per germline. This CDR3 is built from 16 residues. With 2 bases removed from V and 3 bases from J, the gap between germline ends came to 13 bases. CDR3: CASSLPTPSYTGELFF. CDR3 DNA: TGTGCCAGCAGCTTACCCACACCGAGCTACACCGGGGAGCTGTTTTTT.

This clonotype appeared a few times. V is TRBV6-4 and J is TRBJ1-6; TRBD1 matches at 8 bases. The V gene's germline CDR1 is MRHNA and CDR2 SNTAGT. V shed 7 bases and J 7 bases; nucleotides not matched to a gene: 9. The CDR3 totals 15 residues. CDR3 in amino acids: CASKSEGQVNSPLHF. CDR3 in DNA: TGTGCCAGCAAGTCGGAGGGACAGGTGAATTCACCCCTCCACTTT.

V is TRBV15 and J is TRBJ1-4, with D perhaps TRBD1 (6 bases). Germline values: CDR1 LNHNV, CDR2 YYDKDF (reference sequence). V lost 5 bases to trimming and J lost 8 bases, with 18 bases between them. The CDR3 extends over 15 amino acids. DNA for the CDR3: TGTGCCACCAGCGATATAGGGGGTTTCAAGGAAAAACTGTTTTTT. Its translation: CATSDIGGFKEKLFF.

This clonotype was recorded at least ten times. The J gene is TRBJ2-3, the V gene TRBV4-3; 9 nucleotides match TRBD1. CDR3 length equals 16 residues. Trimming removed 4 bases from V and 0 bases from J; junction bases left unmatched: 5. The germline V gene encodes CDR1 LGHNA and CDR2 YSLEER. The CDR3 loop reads CASSRTGQGSTDTQYF. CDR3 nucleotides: TGCGCCAGCAGCCGGACGGGACAGGGAAGCACAGATACGCAGTATTTT.

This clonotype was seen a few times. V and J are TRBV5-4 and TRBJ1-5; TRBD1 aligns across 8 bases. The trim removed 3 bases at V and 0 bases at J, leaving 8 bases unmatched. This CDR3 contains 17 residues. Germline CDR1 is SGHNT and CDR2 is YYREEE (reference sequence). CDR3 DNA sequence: TGTGCCAGCAGCTCACAGGGGGGGGGATATAGCAATCAGCCCCAGCATTTT. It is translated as CASSSQGGGYSNQPQHF.

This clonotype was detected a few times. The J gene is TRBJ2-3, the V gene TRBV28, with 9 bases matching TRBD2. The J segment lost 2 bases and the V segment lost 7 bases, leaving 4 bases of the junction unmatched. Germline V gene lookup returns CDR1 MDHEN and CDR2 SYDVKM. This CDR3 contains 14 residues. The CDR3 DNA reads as TGTGCCAGCATTGCTAGCGGGGACACAGATACGCAGTATTTT. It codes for CASIASGDTDTQYF.

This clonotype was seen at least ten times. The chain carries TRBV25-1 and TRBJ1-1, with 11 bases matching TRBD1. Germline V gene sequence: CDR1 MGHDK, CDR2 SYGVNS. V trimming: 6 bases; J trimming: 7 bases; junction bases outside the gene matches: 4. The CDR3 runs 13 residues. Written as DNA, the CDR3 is TGTGCCAGCAGGGACAGGGGGCTTGGTGAAGCTTTCTTT. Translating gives CASRDRGLGEAFF.

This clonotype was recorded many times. CDR3 DNA sequence: TGTGCCAGCAGCCCGGGGGGGGCCCTCAATGAGCAGTTCTTC. This gives the protein CASSPGGALNEQFF. The chain uses TRBV9 and TRBJ2-1; 8 nucleotides agree with TRBD2. V gave up 4 bases and J gave up 6 bases; unmatched junction bases: 6. CDR3 length: 14 amino acids. Germline V lookup: CDR1 SGDLS, CDR2 YYNGEE.

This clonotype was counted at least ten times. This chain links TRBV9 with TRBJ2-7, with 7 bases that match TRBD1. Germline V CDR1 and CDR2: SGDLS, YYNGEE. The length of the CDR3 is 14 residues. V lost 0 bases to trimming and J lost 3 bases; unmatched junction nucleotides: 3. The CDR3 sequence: CASSVGDRVYEQYF. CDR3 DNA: TGTGCCAGCAGCGTAGGAGACAGGGTCTACGAGCAGTACTTC.

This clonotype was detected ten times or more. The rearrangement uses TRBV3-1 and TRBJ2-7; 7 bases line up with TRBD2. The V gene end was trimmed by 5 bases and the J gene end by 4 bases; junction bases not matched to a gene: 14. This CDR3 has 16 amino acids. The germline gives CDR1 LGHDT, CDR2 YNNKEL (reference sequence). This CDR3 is CASSRLGGVHEYEQYF. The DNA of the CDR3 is TGTGCCAGCAGCAGACTGGGGGGGGTGCACGAATACGAGCAGTACTTC.